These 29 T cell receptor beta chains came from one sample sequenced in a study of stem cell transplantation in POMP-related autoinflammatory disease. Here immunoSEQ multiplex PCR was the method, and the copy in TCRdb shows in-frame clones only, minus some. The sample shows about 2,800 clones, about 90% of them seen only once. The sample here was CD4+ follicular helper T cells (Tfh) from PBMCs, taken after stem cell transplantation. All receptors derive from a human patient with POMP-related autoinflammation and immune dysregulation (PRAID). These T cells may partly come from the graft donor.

CDR3 amino acids: CASSPQQGRYTF. DNA of the CDR3: TGTGCCAGCAGTCCCCAACAGGGTCGCTACACCTTC. The chain recombines TRBV6-5 with TRBJ1-2; tentative D call: TRBD1 (6 bases). The CDR3 covers 12 residues. Trimming pared 5 bases from V and 9 bases from J, leaving 13 bases between. Germline values: CDR1 MNHEY, CDR2 SVGAGI.

In DNA form, the CDR3 reads TGTGCCAGCAGCTTAGTCTCGAGGGCCACTGAAGCTTTCTTT. Amino acids: CASSLVSRATEAFF. This sequence joins TRBV7-8 and TRBJ1-1, with no clear D. CDR3 length: 14 amino acids. Germline assignment: CDR1 SGHVS and CDR2 FQNEAQ. V shed 1 base and J shed 4 bases, with 10 bases lying between them. Combining the CDR3 with reference TRBV7-8 and TRBJ1-1 gives the whole variable domain GAGVSQSPRYKVAKRGQDVALRCDPISGHVSLFWYQQALGQGPEFLTYFQNEAQLDKSGLPSDRFFAERPEGSVSTLKIQRTQQEDSAVYLCASSLVSRATEAFFGQGTRLTVV.

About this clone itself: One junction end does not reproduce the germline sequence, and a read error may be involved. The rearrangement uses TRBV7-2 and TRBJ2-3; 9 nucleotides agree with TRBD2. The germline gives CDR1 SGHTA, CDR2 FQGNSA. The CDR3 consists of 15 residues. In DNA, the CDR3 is TGTGCCAGCAGCTTAGTGGGGACTAGCATAGATACGCAGTATTTT. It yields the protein CASSLVGTSIDTQYF.

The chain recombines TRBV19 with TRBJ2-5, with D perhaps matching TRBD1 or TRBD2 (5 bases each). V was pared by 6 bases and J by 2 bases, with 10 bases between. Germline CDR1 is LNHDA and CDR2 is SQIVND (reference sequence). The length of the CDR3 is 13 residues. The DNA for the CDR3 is TGTGCCAGTAGCCGGGACGGACAAGAGACCCAGTACTTC. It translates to CASSRDGQETQYF.

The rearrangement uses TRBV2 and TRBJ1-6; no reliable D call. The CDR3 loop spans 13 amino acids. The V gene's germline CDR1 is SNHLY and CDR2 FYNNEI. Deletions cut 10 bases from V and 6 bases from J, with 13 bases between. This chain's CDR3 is CATLSGFNSPLHF. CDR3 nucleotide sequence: TGTGCCACCCTTTCGGGTTTTAATTCACCCCTCCACTTT.

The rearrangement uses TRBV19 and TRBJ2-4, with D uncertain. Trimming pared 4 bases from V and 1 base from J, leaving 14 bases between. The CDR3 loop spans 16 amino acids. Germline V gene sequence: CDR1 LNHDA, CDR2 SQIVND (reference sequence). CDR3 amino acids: CASSKTQAPAKNIQYF. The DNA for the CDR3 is TGTGCCAGTAGTAAGACCCAGGCCCCCGCCAAAAACATTCAGTACTTC. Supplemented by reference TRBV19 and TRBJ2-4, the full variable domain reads DGGITQSPKYLFRKEGQNVTLSCEQNLNHDAMYWYRQDPGQGLRLIYYSQIVNDFQKGDIAEGYSVSREKKESFPLTVTSAQKNPTAFYLCASSKTQAPAKNIQYFGAGTRLSVL.

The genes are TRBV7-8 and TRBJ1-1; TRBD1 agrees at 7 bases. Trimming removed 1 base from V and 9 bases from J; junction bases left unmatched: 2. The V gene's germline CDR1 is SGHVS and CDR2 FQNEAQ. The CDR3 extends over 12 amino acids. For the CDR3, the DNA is TGTGCCAGCAGCTTAGGGGACAGTAAAGCTTTCTTT. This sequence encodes CASSLGDSKAFF.

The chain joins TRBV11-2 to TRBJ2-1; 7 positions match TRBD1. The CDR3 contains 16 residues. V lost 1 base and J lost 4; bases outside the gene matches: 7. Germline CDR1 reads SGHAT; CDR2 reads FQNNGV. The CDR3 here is CASSLALDREYNEQFF. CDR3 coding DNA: TGTGCCAGCAGCTTAGCCCTCGACAGGGAATACAATGAGCAGTTCTTC.

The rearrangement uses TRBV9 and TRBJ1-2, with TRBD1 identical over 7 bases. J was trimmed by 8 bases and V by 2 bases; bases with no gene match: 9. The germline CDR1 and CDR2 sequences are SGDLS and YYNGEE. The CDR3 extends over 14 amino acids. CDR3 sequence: CASSVPGGRDGYTF. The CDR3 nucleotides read TGTGCCAGCAGCGTGCCAGGGGGAAGAGACGGCTACACCTTC.

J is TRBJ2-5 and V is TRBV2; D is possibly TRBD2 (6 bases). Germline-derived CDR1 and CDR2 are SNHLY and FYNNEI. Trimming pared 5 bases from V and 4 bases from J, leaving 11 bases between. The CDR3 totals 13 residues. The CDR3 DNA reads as TGTGCCAGCAGTAGGGACTCCCCAGAGACCCAGTACTTC. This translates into CASSRDSPETQYF.

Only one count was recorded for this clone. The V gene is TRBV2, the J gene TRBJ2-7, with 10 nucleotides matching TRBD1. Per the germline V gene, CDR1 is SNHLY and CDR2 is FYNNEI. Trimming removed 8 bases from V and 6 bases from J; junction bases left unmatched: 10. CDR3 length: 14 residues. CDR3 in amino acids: CASEKDRGVSEQYF. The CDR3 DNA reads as TGTGCCAGCGAAAAGGACAGGGGGGTTTCCGAGCAGTACTTC.

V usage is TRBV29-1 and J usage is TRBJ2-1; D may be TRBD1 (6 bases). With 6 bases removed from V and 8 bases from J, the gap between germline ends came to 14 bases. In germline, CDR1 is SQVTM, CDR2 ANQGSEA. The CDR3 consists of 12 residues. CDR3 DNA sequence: TGCAGCGTCGTTGCTGGGGGCTATGAGCAGTTCTTC. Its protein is CSVVAGGYEQFF.

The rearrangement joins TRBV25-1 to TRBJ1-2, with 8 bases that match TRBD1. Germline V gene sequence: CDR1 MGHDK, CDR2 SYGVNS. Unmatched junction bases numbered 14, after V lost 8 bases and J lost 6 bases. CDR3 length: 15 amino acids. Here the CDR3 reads CASQDHAGGANGYTF. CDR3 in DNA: TGTGCCAGCCAAGATCACGCAGGGGGCGCAAATGGCTACACCTTC.

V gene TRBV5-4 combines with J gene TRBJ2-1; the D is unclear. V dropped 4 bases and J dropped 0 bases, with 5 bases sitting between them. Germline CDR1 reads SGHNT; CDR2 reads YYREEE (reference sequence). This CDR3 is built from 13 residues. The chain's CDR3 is CASSLSSYNEQFF. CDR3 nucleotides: TGTGCCAGCAGCCTTAGCTCCTACAATGAGCAGTTCTTC.

The CDR3 spells CASSLGTGIYNEQFF. The CDR3 nucleotides are TGCGCCAGCAGCTTGGGGACAGGGATCTACAATGAGCAGTTCTTC. The genes are TRBV5-1 and TRBJ2-1; TRBD1 matches at 8 bases. The CDR3 covers 15 residues. Trimming removed 0 bases from V and 3 bases from J; junction bases left unmatched: 2. Germline lookup yields CDR1 SGHRS and CDR2 YFSETQ. Full variable domain (remainder filled in from reference TRBV5-1 and TRBJ2-1): KAGVTQTPRYLIKTRGQQVTLSCSPISGHRSVSWYQQTPGQGLQFLFEYFSETQRNKGNFPGRFSGRQFSNSRSEMNVSTLELGDSALYLCASSLGTGIYNEQFFGPGTRLTVL.

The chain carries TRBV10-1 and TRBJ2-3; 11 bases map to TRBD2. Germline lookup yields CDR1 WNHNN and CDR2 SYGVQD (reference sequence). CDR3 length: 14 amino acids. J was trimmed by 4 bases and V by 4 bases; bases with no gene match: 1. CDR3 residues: CASSVAGGSDTQYF. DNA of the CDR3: TGCGCCAGCAGTGTAGCGGGAGGGTCAGATACGCAGTATTTT.

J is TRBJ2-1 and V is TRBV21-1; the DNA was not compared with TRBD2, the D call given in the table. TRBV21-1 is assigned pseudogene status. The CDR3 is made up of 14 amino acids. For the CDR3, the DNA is TGTGCCAGCAGCAAGACTAGCGGCTACAATGAGCAGTTCTTC. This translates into CASSKTSGYNEQFF.

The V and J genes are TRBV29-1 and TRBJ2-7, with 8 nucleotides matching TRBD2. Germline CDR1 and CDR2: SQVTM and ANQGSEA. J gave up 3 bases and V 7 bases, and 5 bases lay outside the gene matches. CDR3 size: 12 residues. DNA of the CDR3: TGCAGCGCCGAGAGCGGGAGCTACGAGCAGTACTTC. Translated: CSAESGSYEQYF.

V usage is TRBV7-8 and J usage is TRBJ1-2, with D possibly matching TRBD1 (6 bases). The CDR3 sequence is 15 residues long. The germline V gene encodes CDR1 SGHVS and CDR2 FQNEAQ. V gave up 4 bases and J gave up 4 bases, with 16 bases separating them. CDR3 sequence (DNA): TGTGCCAGCAGCTCTACCTTACAGGGAAGCTATGGCTACACCTTC. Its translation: CASSSTLQGSYGYTF.

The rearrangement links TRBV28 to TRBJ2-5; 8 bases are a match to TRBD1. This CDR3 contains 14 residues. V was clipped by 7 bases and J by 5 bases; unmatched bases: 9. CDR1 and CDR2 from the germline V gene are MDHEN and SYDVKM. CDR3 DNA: TGTGCCAGCATGCAGGGGGCGAAGGGGGAGACCCAGTACTTC. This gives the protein CASMQGAKGETQYF.

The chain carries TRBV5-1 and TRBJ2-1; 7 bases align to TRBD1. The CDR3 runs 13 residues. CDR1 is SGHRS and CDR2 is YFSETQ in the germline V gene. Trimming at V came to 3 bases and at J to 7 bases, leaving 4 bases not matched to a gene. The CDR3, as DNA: TGCGCCAGCAGCTCGGGACAGTTAAATGAGCAGTTCTTC. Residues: CASSSGQLNEQFF.

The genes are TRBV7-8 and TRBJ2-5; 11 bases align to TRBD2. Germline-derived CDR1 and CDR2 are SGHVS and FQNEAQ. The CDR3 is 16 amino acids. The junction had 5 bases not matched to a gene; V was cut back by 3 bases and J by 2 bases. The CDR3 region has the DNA TGTGCCAGCAGCTTGTTAGCGGGGGGGGGACAAGAGACCCAGTACTTC. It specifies CASSLLAGGGQETQYF.

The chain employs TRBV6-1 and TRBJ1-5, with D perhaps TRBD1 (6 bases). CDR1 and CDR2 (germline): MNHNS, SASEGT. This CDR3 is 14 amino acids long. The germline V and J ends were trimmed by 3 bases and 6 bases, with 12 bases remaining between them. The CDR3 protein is CASSDLTGFQPQHF. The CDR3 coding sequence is TGTGCCAGCAGTGATTTAACAGGGTTTCAGCCCCAGCATTTT.

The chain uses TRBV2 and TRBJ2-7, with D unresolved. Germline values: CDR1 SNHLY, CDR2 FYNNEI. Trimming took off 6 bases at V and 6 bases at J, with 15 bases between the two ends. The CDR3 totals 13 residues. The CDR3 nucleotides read TGTGCCAGCAGCCCCCAAAGGGAAGGCGAGCAGTACTTC. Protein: CASSPQREGEQYF.

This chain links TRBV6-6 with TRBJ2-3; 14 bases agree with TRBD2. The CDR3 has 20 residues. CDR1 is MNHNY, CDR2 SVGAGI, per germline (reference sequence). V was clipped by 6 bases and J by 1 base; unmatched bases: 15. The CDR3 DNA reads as TGTGCCAGCAGCCAACAACCCATCGGGACTAGCGGGGGACGCACAGATACGCAGTATTTT. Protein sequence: CASSQQPIGTSGGRTDTQYF.

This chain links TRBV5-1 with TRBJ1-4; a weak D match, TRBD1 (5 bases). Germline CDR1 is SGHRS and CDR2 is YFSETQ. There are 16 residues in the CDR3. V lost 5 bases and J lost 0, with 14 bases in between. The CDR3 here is CASSPFGGATNEKLFF. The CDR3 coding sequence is TGCGCCAGCAGTCCCTTTGGGGGGGCAACTAATGAAAAACTGTTTTTT. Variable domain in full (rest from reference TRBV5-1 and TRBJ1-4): KAGVTQTPRYLIKTRGQQVTLSCSPISGHRSVSWYQQTPGQGLQFLFEYFSETQRNKGNFPGRFSGRQFSNSRSEMNVSTLELGDSALYLCASSPFGGATNEKLFFGSGTQLSVL.

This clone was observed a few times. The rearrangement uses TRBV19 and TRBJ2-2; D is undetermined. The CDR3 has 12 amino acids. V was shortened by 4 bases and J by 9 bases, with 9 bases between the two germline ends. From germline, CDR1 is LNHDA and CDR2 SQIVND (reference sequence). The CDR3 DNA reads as TGTGCCAGTAGTACCCGGGTCCGGGAGCTGTTTTTT. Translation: CASSTRVRELFF.

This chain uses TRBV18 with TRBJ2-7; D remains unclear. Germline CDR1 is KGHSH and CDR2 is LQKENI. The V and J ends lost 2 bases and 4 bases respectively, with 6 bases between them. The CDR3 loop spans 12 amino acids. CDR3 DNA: TGTGCCAGCTCACCAAGAGAGTACGAGCAGTACTTC. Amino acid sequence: CASSPREYEQYF.

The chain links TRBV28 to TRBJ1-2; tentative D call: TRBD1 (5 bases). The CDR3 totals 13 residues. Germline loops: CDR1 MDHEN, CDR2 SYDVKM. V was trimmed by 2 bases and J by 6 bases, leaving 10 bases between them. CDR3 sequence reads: CASSLGRGDGYTF. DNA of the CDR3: TGTGCCAGCAGTTTAGGGAGGGGCGATGGCTACACCTTC.